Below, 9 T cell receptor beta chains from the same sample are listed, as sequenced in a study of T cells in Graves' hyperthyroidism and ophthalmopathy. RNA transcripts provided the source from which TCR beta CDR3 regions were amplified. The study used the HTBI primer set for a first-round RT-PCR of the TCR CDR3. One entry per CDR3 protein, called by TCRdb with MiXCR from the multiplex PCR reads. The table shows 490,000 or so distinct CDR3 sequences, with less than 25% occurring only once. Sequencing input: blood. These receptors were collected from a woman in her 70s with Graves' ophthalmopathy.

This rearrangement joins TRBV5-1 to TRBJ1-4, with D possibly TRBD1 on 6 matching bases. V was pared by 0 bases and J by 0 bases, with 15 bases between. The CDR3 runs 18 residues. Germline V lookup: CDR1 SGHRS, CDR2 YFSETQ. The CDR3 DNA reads TGCGCCAGCAGCTTGGTCGGTGGGGGGCCCGCAACTAATGAAAAACTGTTTTTT. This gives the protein CASSLVGGGPATNEKLFF.

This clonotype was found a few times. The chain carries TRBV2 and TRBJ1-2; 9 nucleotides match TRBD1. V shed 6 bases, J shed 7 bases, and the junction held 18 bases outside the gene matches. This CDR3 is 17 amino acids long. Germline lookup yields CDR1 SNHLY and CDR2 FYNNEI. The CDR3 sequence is CASRASLTRTGDGGYTF. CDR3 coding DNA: TGTGCCAGCAGAGCTAGCCTAACCAGGACAGGGGATGGTGGCTACACCTTC.

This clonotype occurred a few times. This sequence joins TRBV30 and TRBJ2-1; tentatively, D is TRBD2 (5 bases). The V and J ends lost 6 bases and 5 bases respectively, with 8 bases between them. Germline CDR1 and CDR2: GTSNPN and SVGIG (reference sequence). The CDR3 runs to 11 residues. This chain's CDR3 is CACLANNEQFF. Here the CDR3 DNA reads TGTGCCTGCCTAGCCAACAATGAGCAGTTCTTC.

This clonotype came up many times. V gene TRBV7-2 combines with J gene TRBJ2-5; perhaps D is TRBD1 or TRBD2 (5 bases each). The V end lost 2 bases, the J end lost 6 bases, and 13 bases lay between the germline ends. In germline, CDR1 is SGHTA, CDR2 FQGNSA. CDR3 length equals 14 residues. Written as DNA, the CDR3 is TGTGCCAGCAGCTTAAGTAGGGACGAGAAGACCCAGTACTTC. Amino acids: CASSLSRDEKTQYF. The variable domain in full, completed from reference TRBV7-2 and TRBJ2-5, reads GAGVSQSPSNKVTEKGKDVELRCDPISGHTALYWYRQSLGQGLEFLIYFQGNSAPDKSGLPSDRFSAERTGGSVSTLTIQRTQQEDSAVYLCASSLSRDEKTQYFGPGTRLLVL.

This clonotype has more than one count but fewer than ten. The DNA for the CDR3 is TGCAGCGTTCATCGGGTCGGGGGCTATGGCTACACCTTC. Translating gives CSVHRVGGYGYTF. The chain uses TRBV29-1 and TRBJ1-2; maybe TRBD1 (5 bases). V was pared by 5 bases and J by 4 bases, with 14 bases between. Germline loops: CDR1 SQVTM, CDR2 ANQGSEA. The CDR3 loop spans 13 amino acids. The variable domain in full, completed from reference TRBV29-1 and TRBJ1-2, reads SAVISQKPSRDICQRGTSLTIQCQVDSQVTMMFWYRQQPGQSLTLIATANQGSEATYESGFVIDKFPISRPNLTFSTLTVSNMSPEDSSIYLCSVHRVGGYGYTFGSGTRLTVV.

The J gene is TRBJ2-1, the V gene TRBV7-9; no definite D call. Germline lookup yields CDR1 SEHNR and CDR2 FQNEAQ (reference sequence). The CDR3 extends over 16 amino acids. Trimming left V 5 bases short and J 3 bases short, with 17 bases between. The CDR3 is CASSGGSDLLYNEQFF. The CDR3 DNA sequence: TGTGCCAGCAGCGGCGGTTCAGATTTACTCTACAATGAGCAGTTCTTC.

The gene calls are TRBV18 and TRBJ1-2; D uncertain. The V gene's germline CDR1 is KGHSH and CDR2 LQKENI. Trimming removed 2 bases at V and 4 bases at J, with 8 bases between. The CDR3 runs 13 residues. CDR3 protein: CASSPTKTYGYTF. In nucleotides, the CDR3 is TGTGCCAGCTCACCAACTAAAACCTATGGCTACACCTTC. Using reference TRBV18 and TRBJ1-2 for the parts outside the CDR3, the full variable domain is NAGVMQNPRHLVRRRGQEARLRCSPMKGHSHVYWYRQLPEEGLKFMVYLQKENIIDESGMPKERFSAEFPKEGPSILRIQQVVRGDSAAYFCASSPTKTYGYTFGSGTRLTVV.

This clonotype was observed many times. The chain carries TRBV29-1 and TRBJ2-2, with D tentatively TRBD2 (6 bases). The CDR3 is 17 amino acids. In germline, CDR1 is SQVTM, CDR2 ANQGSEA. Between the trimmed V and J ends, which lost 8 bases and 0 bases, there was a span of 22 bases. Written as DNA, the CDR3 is TGCAGCCTGACGGGAGCAGGAGGAATGGCGAACACCGGGGAGCTGTTTTTT. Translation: CSLTGAGGMANTGELFF.

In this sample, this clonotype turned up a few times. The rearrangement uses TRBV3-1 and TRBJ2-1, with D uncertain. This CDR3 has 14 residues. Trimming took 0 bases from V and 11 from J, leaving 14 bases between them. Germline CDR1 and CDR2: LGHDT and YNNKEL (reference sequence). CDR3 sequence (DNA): TGTGCCAGCAGCCAAGATTCAGGTCCTAATAAGCAGTTCTTC. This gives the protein CASSQDSGPNKQFF.